Each of the 6 T cell receptor beta chains below was sequenced from the same sample in a study of cytomegalovirus exposure and HLA in healthy donors. In the PCR, 60 Vbeta and 13 Jbeta primers were used. Sequenced by immunoSEQ multiplex PCR; TCRdb stores in-frame clones only, minus some. In total, the table holds 70,000 or so clones. Sequencing was carried out using PBMCs. These receptors were collected from a man aged 35 to 55 in good health and CMV-seronegative.

This chain uses TRBV4-2 with TRBJ1-5; D uncertain. The germline V gene encodes CDR1 LGHNA and CDR2 YNFKEQ. CDR3 length: 16 residues. Trimming cost V 0 bases and J 0 bases, with 9 bases left between them. The CDR3 DNA reads TGTGCCAGCAGCCAAGATTTCAGTCTTAGCAATCAGCCCCAGCATTTT. Protein: CASSQDFSLSNQPQHF.

This chain connects TRBV6-6 to TRBJ1-5; 7 bases fit TRBD1. V shed 5 bases, J shed 2 bases, and the junction held 6 bases outside the gene matches. The CDR3 sequence is 15 residues long. The germline V gene encodes CDR1 MNHNY and CDR2 SVGAGI (reference sequence). The CDR3 nucleotides are TGTGCCAGCAGTCGACAGGGTTTTGGCAATCAGCCCCAGCATTTT. Translated: CASSRQGFGNQPQHF.

V and J are TRBV11-2 and TRBJ1-2; tentatively, D is TRBD1 (6 bases). Germline V gene data show CDR1 as SGHAT and CDR2 as FQNNGV. CDR3 length: 14 amino acids. Trimming took 0 bases from V and 10 from J, leaving 15 bases between them. The CDR3 region has the DNA TGTGCCAGCAGCTTAGATCGAGAGAGGGGGTTCTACACCTTC. Protein product: CASSLDRERGFYTF.

This chain links TRBV5-1 with TRBJ1-6; a weak D match, TRBD1 (5 bases). Germline V lookup: CDR1 SGHRS, CDR2 YFSETQ. CDR3 size: 14 residues. V was pared by 0 bases and J by 11 bases, with 12 bases between. The CDR3, as DNA: TGCGCCAGCAGCTTGGGGGAGGGGCGCACACCCCTCCACTTT. This encodes CASSLGEGRTPLHF.

The chain carries TRBV5-1 and TRBJ1-4; D ambiguous. CDR1 and CDR2 (germline): SGHRS, YFSETQ. The CDR3 consists of 15 residues. V was clipped by 1 base and J by 0 bases, with 7 bases between them. CDR3 bases: TGCGCCAGCAGCTTGAACGGTGCAACTAATGAAAAACTGTTTTTT. Its translation is CASSLNGATNEKLFF.

The chain uses TRBV19 and TRBJ2-2, with D unresolved. The ends were cut back, 3 bases at V and 1 base at J, with 9 bases in the middle. Germline CDR1 and CDR2: LNHDA and SQIVND (reference sequence). This CDR3 has 15 amino acids. The CDR3 sequence is CASSIGSLNTGELFF. The CDR3 region has the DNA TGTGCCAGTAGTATCGGGTCGTTGAACACCGGGGAGCTGTTTTTT.